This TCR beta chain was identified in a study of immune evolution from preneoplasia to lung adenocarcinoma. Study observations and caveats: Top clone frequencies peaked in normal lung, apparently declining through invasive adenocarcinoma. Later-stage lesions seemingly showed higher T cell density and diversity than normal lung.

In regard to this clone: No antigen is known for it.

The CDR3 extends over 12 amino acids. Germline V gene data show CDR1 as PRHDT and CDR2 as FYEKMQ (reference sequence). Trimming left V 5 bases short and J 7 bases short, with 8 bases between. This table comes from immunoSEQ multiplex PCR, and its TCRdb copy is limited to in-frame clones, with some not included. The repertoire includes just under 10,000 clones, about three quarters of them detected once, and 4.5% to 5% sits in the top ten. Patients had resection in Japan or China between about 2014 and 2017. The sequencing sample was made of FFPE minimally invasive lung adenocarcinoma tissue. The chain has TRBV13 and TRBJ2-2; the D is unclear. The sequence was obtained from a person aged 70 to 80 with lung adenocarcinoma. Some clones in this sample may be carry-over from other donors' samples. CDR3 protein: CASSHRVGELFF. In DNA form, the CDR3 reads TGTGCCAGCAGCCATCGCGTCGGGGAGCTGTTTTTT.